This T cell receptor beta chain was captured in a study of T cell responses to AZD1222 COVID-19 vaccine. Germline lookup yields CDR1 MGHRA and CDR2 YSYEKL. CDR3 length: 14 residues. Trimming pared 0 bases from V and 5 bases from J, leaving 10 bases between. Libraries were prepared by immunoSEQ multiplex PCR; TCRdb keeps only in-frame clonotypes and omits some of them. The sample carries around 150,000 clones, roughly 92% recorded once. The sequence was collected from an adult in good health. Sequencing used peripheral blood, obtained on day 0 of AZD1222 vaccination. The gene calls are TRBV4-1 and TRBJ1-2, with no clear D. CDR3 nucleotide sequence: TGCGCCAGCAGCCAAGATTCACGGGGTTATGGCTACACCTTC. Residues: CASSQDSRGYGYTF.